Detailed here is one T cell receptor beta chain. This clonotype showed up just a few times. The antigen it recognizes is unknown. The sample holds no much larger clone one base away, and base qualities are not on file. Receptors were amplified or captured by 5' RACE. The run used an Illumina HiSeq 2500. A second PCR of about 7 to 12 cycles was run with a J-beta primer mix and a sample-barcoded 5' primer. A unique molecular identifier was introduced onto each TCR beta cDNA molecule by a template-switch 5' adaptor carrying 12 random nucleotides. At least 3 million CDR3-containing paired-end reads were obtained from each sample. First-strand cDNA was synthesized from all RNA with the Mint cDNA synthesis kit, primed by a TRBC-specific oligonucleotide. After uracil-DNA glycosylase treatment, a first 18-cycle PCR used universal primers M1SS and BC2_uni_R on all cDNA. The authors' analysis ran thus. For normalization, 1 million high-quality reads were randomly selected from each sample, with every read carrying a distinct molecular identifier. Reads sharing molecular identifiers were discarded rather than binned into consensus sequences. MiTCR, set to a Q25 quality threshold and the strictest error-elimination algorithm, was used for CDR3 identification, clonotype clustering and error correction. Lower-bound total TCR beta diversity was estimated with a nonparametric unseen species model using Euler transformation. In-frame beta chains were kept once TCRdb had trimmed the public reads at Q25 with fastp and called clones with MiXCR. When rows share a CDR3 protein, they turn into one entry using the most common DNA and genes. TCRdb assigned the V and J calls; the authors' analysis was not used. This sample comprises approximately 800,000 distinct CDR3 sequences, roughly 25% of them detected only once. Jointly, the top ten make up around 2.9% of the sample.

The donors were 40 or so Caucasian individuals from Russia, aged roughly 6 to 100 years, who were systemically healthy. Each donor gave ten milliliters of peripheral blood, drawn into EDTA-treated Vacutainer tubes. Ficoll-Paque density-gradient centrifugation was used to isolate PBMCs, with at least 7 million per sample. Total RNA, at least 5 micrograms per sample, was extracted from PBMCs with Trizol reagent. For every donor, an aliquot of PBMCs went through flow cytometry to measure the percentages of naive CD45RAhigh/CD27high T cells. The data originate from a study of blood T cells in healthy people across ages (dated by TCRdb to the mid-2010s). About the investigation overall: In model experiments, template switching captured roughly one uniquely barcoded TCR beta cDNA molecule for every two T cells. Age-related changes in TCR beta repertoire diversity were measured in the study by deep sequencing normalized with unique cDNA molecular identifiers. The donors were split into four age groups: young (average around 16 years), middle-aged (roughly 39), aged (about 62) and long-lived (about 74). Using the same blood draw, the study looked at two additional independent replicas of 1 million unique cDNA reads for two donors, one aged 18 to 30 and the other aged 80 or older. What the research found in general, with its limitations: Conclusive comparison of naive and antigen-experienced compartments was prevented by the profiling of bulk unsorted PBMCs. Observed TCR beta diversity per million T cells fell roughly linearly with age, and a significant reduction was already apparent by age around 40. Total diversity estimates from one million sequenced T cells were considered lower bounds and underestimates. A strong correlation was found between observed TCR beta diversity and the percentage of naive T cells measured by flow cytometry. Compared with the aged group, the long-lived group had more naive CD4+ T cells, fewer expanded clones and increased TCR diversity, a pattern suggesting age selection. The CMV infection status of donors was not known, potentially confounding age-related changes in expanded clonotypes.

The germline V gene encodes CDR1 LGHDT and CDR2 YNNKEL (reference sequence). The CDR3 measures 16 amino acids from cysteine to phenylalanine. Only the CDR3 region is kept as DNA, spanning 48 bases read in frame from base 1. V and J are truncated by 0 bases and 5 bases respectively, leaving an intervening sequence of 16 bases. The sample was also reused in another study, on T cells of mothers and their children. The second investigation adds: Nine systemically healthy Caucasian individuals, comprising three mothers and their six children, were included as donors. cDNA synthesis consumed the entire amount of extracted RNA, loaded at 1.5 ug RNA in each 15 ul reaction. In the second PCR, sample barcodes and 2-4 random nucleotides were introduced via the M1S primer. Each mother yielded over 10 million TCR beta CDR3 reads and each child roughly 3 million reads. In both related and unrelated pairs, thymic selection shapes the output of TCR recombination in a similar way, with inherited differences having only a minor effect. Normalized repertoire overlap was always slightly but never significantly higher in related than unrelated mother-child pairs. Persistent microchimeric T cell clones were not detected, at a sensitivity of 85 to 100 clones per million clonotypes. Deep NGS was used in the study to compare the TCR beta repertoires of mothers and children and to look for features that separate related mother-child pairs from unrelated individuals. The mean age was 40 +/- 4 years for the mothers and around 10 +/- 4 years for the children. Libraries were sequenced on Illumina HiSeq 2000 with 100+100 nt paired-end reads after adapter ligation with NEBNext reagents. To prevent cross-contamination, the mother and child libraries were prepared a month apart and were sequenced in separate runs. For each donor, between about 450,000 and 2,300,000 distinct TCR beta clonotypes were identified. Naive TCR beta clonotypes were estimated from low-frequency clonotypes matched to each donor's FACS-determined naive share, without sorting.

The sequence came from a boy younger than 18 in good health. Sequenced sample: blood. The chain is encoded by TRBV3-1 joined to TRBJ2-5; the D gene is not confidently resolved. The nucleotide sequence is TGTGCCAGCAGCCAAGATGGCGCGCGCGCCGGGGAGACCCAGTACTTC. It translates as CASSQDGARAGETQYF.